A selection of T cell receptor beta chains follows, all from one sample in a study of OX40 agonist ivuxolimab in advanced cancers. Some clones are missing from TCRdb's copy, which holds only in-frame ones; the method was immunoSEQ multiplex PCR. The sample lists 40,000 to 60,000 clones, 80% to 85% occurring once. Source: CD4+ or CD8+ T cells sorted from blood, taken in a trial of the OX40 agonist ivuxolimab. These receptors were taken from an adult with an advanced solid tumor such as melanoma, head and neck, liver or kidney cancer. Each CDR3 is given with its conserved first and last residue. The size field is filled for only some rows; it gives once, few, many or a size class.

clone_size: few; cdr3_length: 16; j_call: TRBJ1-4; v_call: TRBV4-3; cdr3_aa: CASSQARDRGNEKLFF
clone_size: .; cdr3_length: 12; j_call: TRBJ2-7; v_call: TRBV5-1; cdr3_aa: CASSGRADEQYF
clone_size: .; cdr3_length: 18; j_call: TRBJ2-5; v_call: TRBV6-1; cdr3_aa: CASSEAAGGPITQETQYF
clone_size: .; cdr3_length: 11; j_call: TRBJ2-7; v_call: TRBV11-3; cdr3_aa: CASSFRGEQYF
clone_size: .; cdr3_length: 13; j_call: TRBJ2-5; v_call: TRBV7-2; cdr3_aa: CASSPGPLETQYF
clone_size: .; cdr3_length: 16; j_call: TRBJ2-2; v_call: TRBV7-9; cdr3_aa: CASSPRIGAVLGELFF
clone_size: .; cdr3_length: 14; j_call: TRBJ2-5; v_call: TRBV5-1; cdr3_aa: CASSRDRVQETQYF
clone_size: .; cdr3_length: 15; j_call: TRBJ1-4; v_call: TRBV15; cdr3_aa: CATSREYRGGEKLFF
clone_size: .; cdr3_length: 14; j_call: TRBJ1-4; v_call: TRBV7-2; cdr3_aa: CASSPGGSREKLFF
clone_size: .; cdr3_length: 15; j_call: TRBJ2-7; v_call: TRBV6-5; cdr3_aa: CASSPTGQGLYEQYF
clone_size: .; cdr3_length: 12; j_call: TRBJ2-2; v_call: TRBV5-1; cdr3_aa: CASSLGSGELFF
clone_size: .; cdr3_length: 16; j_call: TRBJ2-1; v_call: TRBV5-1; cdr3_aa: CASSPLAGGLYNEQFF
clone_size: .; cdr3_length: 14; j_call: TRBJ2-5; v_call: TRBV28; cdr3_aa: CASSLPGAQETQYF
clone_size: .; cdr3_length: 16; j_call: TRBJ1-1; v_call: TRBV7-6; cdr3_aa: CASTPVSAGAPTEAFF
clone_size: .; cdr3_length: 13; j_call: TRBJ2-7; v_call: TRBV10-3; cdr3_aa: CAISELTEGEQYF
clone_size: .; cdr3_length: 15; j_call: TRBJ2-1; v_call: TRBV7-2; cdr3_aa: CASSWGTGSYNEQFF
clone_size: .; cdr3_length: 17; j_call: TRBJ1-1; v_call: TRBV4-1; cdr3_aa: CASSRNTSRGSNTEAFF
clone_size: .; cdr3_length: 15; j_call: TRBJ1-1; v_call: TRBV2; cdr3_aa: CASSGFGGANTEAFF
clone_size: .; cdr3_length: 14; j_call: TRBJ2-3; v_call: TRBV27; cdr3_aa: CASSLSGATDTQYF
clone_size: .; cdr3_length: 14; j_call: TRBJ1-1; v_call: TRBV4-2; cdr3_aa: CASSRLGLPEGAFF
clone_size: .; cdr3_length: 12; j_call: TRBJ2-5; v_call: TRBV29-1; cdr3_aa: CSAGVSQETQYF
clone_size: .; cdr3_length: 15; j_call: TRBJ2-2; v_call: TRBV5-1; cdr3_aa: CASSSGGLSTGELFF
clone_size: .; cdr3_length: 12; j_call: TRBJ1-2; v_call: TRBV5-6; cdr3_aa: CASSPGLEGYTF
clone_size: .; cdr3_length: 14; j_call: TRBJ2-7; v_call: TRBV5-1; cdr3_aa: CASSNTGGNYEQYF
clone_size: .; cdr3_length: 15; j_call: TRBJ1-5; v_call: TRBV5-1; cdr3_aa: CASRPGADLNQPQHF
clone_size: .; cdr3_length: 18; j_call: TRBJ1-4; v_call: TRBV4-2; cdr3_aa: CASSQGVREGDKSEKLFF
clone_size: once; cdr3_length: 19; j_call: TRBJ2-2; v_call: TRBV9; cdr3_aa: CASSVGTGGLQANTGELFF
clone_size: few; cdr3_length: 15; j_call: TRBJ2-1; v_call: TRBV9; cdr3_aa: CASSVGLGGYNEQFF
clone_size: .; cdr3_length: 17; j_call: TRBJ2-1; v_call: TRBV7-2; cdr3_aa: CASSHRGMGVATNEQFF
clone_size: once; cdr3_length: 15; j_call: TRBJ1-5; v_call: TRBV5-6; cdr3_aa: CASSQGVGKNQPQHF
clone_size: .; cdr3_length: 14; j_call: TRBJ2-2; v_call: TRBV9; cdr3_aa: CASSVGPNTGELFF
clone_size: .; cdr3_length: 14; j_call: TRBJ1-4; v_call: TRBV5-4; cdr3_aa: CASRNGQGAQKLFF
clone_size: .; cdr3_length: 15; j_call: TRBJ1-5; v_call: TRBV5-5; cdr3_aa: CASSLGVTGNQPQHF
clone_size: .; cdr3_length: 13; j_call: TRBJ1-1; v_call: TRBV27; cdr3_aa: CASRIDRVVGAFF
clone_size: .; cdr3_length: 16; j_call: TRBJ1-5; v_call: TRBV18; cdr3_aa: CASSPMLVNSNQPQHF
clone_size: .; cdr3_length: 13; j_call: TRBJ2-5; v_call: TRBV29-1; cdr3_aa: CSVDRWPGETQYF
clone_size: .; cdr3_length: 18; j_call: TRBJ2-1; v_call: TRBV6-1; cdr3_aa: CASSEPLAGGSSYNEQFF
clone_size: .; cdr3_length: 14; j_call: TRBJ1-6; v_call: TRBV6-1; cdr3_aa: CASSERGHNSPLHF
clone_size: .; cdr3_length: 16; j_call: TRBJ2-3; v_call: TRBV9; cdr3_aa: CASSVATSGVTDTQYF
clone_size: .; cdr3_length: 15; j_call: TRBJ1-4; v_call: TRBV5-1; cdr3_aa: CASSLDGATNEKLFF
clone_size: few; cdr3_length: 16; j_call: TRBJ2-7; v_call: TRBV5-6; cdr3_aa: CASSGGGTPIPYEQYF
clone_size: .; cdr3_length: 17; j_call: TRBJ2-4; v_call: TRBV2; cdr3_aa: CASSSLSGGAAKNIQYF
clone_size: .; cdr3_length: 14; j_call: TRBJ1-6; v_call: TRBV5-4; cdr3_aa: CASSFGRGNSPLHF
clone_size: .; cdr3_length: 13; j_call: TRBJ1-6; v_call: TRBV19; cdr3_aa: CASRGAVDSPLHF
clone_size: .; cdr3_length: 16; j_call: TRBJ1-1; v_call: TRBV12-5; cdr3_aa: CASGPAGGPMNTEAFF
clone_size: few; cdr3_length: 16; j_call: TRBJ2-2; v_call: TRBV5-4; cdr3_aa: CASSLEPTPVSGELFF
clone_size: .; cdr3_length: 15; j_call: TRBJ1-3; v_call: TRBV9; cdr3_aa: CASSVDPGLGNTIYF
clone_size: .; cdr3_length: 15; j_call: TRBJ2-3; v_call: TRBV7-2; cdr3_aa: CASSLGLVGTDTQYF
clone_size: .; cdr3_length: 15; j_call: TRBJ1-6; v_call: TRBV9; cdr3_aa: CASSGTTGGNSPLHF
clone_size: .; cdr3_length: 12; j_call: TRBJ1-1; v_call: TRBV7-8; cdr3_aa: CASSLSSTEAFF
clone_size: .; cdr3_length: 15; j_call: TRBJ2-2; v_call: TRBV10-3; cdr3_aa: CAISGSGNGTGELFF
clone_size: .; cdr3_length: 14; j_call: TRBJ2-2; v_call: TRBV5-5; cdr3_aa: CASSFTGGGGELFF
clone_size: few; cdr3_length: 15; j_call: TRBJ2-4; v_call: TRBV2; cdr3_aa: CASSAEGLAKNIQYF
clone_size: .; cdr3_length: 13; j_call: TRBJ2-5; v_call: TRBV11-3; cdr3_aa: CASSLGTQETQYF
clone_size: .; cdr3_length: 15; j_call: TRBJ2-7; v_call: TRBV5-4; cdr3_aa: CASSLAQTGPYEQYF